This passage covers 29 T cell receptor beta chains from one sample sequenced in a study of blood T cell repertoires in COVID-19. Measured with immunoSEQ multiplex PCR; TCRdb has only the in-frame clones, and not every one. Of some 330,000 clones in the sample, roughly nine tenths were seen once. The sample was peripheral blood. These receptors were taken from a woman in her twenties or thirties with COVID-19, enrolled during active disease.

This clone came up a few times. The rearrangement uses TRBV7-3 and TRBJ2-7, with 10 bases that match TRBD1. This CDR3 region has 17 residues. J lost 2 bases, V lost 5 bases, and 12 bases had no gene match. Germline CDR1 reads SGHTA; CDR2 reads FQGTGA. DNA for the CDR3: TGTGCCAGCAGCCCTCCCCAGGGACAGGGGATTCCCTACGAGCAGTACTTC. It is translated as CASSPPQGQGIPYEQYF.

This chain uses TRBV2 with TRBJ2-1; maybe TRBD1 (6 bases). Germline V gene lookup returns CDR1 SNHLY and CDR2 FYNNEI. Trimming removed 3 bases at V and 5 bases at J, with 14 bases between. The CDR3 is 15 amino acids. In DNA form, the CDR3 reads TGTGCCAGCAGTGATAGACAGGCCGCCCACAATGAGCAGTTCTTC. It translates to CASSDRQAAHNEQFF. Supplemented by reference TRBV2 and TRBJ2-1, the full variable domain reads EPEVTQTPSHQVTQMGQEVILRCVPISNHLYFYWYRQILGQKVEFLVSFYNNEISEKSEIFDDQFSVERPDGSNFTLKIRSTKLEDSAMYFCASSDRQAAHNEQFFGPGTRLTVL.

The gene calls are TRBV19 and TRBJ2-3, with 8 nucleotides matching TRBD2. This CDR3 spans 13 amino acids. The germline V gene encodes CDR1 LNHDA and CDR2 SQIVND (reference sequence). V lost 3 bases to trimming and J lost 5 bases; unmatched junction nucleotides: 1. CDR3 loop: CASSIGGEDTQYF. The CDR3 region has the DNA TGTGCCAGTAGTATCGGGGGGGAAGATACGCAGTATTTT.

The J gene is TRBJ1-5, the V gene TRBV4-2, with D unresolved. This CDR3 is built from 14 residues. Trimming stripped 0 bases from V and 1 base from J, with 4 bases between. The V gene's germline CDR1 is LGHNA and CDR2 YNFKEQ. Here the CDR3 DNA reads TGTGCCAGCAGCCAAGAGGGCAGCAATCAGCCCCAGCATTTT. Translating it yields CASSQEGSNQPQHF.

The chain couples TRBV5-8 to TRBJ1-5; D unclear. Trimming pared 1 base from V and 7 bases from J, leaving 12 bases between. CDR3 size: 14 residues. CDR1 is SGHTS, CDR2 YDEGEE, per germline. The CDR3 region is CASSLPPPRQPQHF. The CDR3, as DNA: TGTGCCAGCAGCTTGCCTCCTCCGAGGCAGCCCCAGCATTTT.

The chain uses TRBV4-1 and TRBJ2-7; 10 bases match TRBD1. Germline V lookup: CDR1 MGHRA, CDR2 YSYEKL. Trimming cost V 1 base and J 6 bases; bases outside gene matches: 3. The CDR3 sequence is 14 residues long. The CDR3 spells CASSQGQGAGEQYF. The DNA for the CDR3 is TGCGCCAGCAGCCAAGGACAGGGGGCAGGCGAGCAGTACTTC.

The chain uses TRBV19 and TRBJ1-1; D is ambiguous. The CDR3 covers 14 residues. With 2 bases removed from V and 4 bases from J, the gap between germline ends came to 11 bases. In germline, CDR1 is LNHDA, CDR2 SQIVND (reference sequence). CDR3 amino acids: CASSILSGGTEAFF. In nucleotides, the CDR3 is TGTGCCAGTAGTATACTGTCGGGAGGCACTGAAGCTTTCTTT.

This chain uses TRBV3-1 (or the pseudogene TRBV3-2) with TRBJ1-2; tentative D call: TRBD1 (5 bases). V was cut by 4 bases and J by 4 bases, with 13 bases left in between. The CDR3 loop spans 14 amino acids. From germline, CDR1 is LGHDT and CDR2 YNNKEL (reference sequence). CDR3 amino acids: CASSPLTVSYGYTF. In nucleotides, the CDR3 is TGTGCCAGCAGCCCATTGACAGTTAGCTATGGCTACACCTTC.

J is TRBJ2-4 and V is TRBV6-1, with 8 bases matching TRBD1. With V trimmed by 1 base and J by 4 bases, 9 bases remained unmatched. CDR1 is MNHNS and CDR2 is SASEGT in the germline V gene. The CDR3 runs 17 residues. DNA for the CDR3: TGTGCCAGCAGTGAAGGGAACCTCTGGACAGGGAAAAACATTCAGTACTTC. This sequence encodes CASSEGNLWTGKNIQYF.

The J gene is TRBJ1-6, the V gene TRBV2; 8 bases are a match to TRBD1. CDR1 and CDR2 from the germline V gene are SNHLY and FYNNEI. Trimming at V came to 5 bases and at J to 10 bases, leaving 7 bases not matched to a gene. CDR3 length: 14 residues. In DNA form, the CDR3 reads TGTGCCAGCAGTTCCCAGGGGGCGATGTCACCCCTCCACTTT. This gives the protein CASSSQGAMSPLHF.

In DNA form, the CDR3 reads TGTGCCAGCTCACCAGAAGGGGCTGTTGAAGCTTTCTTT. Protein sequence: CASSPEGAVEAFF. The chain has TRBV18 and TRBJ1-1; weak D call: TRBD1 (5 bases). The germline V gene encodes CDR1 KGHSH and CDR2 LQKENI. The CDR3 runs to 13 residues. V lost 2 bases and J lost 7, with 11 bases in between.

The chain employs TRBV11-3 and TRBJ1-2; 9 positions match TRBD1. The V gene end was trimmed by 2 bases and the J gene end by 5 bases; junction bases not matched to a gene: 3. Germline-derived CDR1 and CDR2 are SGHNT and YENEEA. The CDR3 is made up of 14 amino acids. The CDR3 spells CASSLPGTGYGYTF. The CDR3 DNA follows: TGTGCCAGCAGCTTACCCGGGACAGGGTATGGCTACACCTTC.

This chain links TRBV7-2 with TRBJ1-5; weak D call: TRBD1 (5 bases). The CDR3 totals 13 residues. V lost 4 bases, J lost 7 bases, and 11 bases lay in between. CDR1 is SGHTA and CDR2 is FQGNSA in the germline V gene. DNA for the CDR3: TGTGCCAGCAGCTACTCCGGGGGACAGCCCCAGCATTTT. Protein: CASSYSGGQPQHF.

DNA for the CDR3: TGCGCCAGCAGCCAAGATACAGGGCCGAACACTGAAGCTTTCTTT. As protein: CASSQDTGPNTEAFF. The rearrangement uses TRBV4-1 and TRBJ1-1, with D possibly matching TRBD1 (6 bases). Trimming left V 0 bases short and J 1 base short, with 9 bases between. The CDR3 extends over 15 amino acids. Looked up from germline, CDR1 is MGHRA and CDR2 is YSYEKL.

The genes are TRBV2 and TRBJ1-2, with D maybe TRBD1 (5 bases). CDR3 length: 18 amino acids. Germline V gene data show CDR1 as SNHLY and CDR2 as FYNNEI. V was trimmed by 8 bases and J by 3 bases, leaving 28 bases between them. CDR3 in amino acids: CASAWGGDGVESDYGYTF. CDR3 DNA sequence: TGTGCCAGCGCATGGGGCGGGGACGGTGTTGAGAGCGACTATGGCTACACCTTC.

The chain couples TRBV14 to TRBJ1-1, with no clear D. CDR3 length: 13 amino acids. The V gene's germline CDR1 is SGHDN and CDR2 FVKESK. V was cut by 0 bases and J by 5 bases, with 7 bases left in between. The DNA for the CDR3 is TGTGCCAGCAGCCAAGATATCCTAACTGAAGCTTTCTTT. As protein: CASSQDILTEAFF.

The chain joins TRBV5-5 to TRBJ1-1; D ambiguous. This CDR3 has 12 residues. Trimming took 4 bases from V and 2 from J, leaving 6 bases between them. The germline CDR1 and CDR2 sequences are SGHKS and YYEKEE (reference sequence). CDR3 DNA sequence: TGTGCCAGCAGCATCAGTAACACTGAAGCTTTCTTT. Translating it yields CASSISNTEAFF.

The chain couples TRBV24-1 to TRBJ2-2, with D maybe TRBD2 (7 bases). V was clipped by 2 bases and J by 6 bases, with 12 bases between them. This CDR3 is 15 amino acids long. Germline loops: CDR1 KGHDR, CDR2 SFDVKD. CDR3 sequence reads: CATSDWQGRAGELFF. The CDR3 DNA reads TGTGCCACCAGTGATTGGCAGGGGAGGGCCGGGGAGCTGTTTTTT.

This chain joins TRBV19 and TRBJ2-1; 8 bases are shared with TRBD2. The CDR3 covers 16 residues. Germline CDR1 is LNHDA and CDR2 is SQIVND (reference sequence). V gave up 3 bases and J gave up 4 bases; unmatched junction bases: 8. CDR3 amino acids: CASSILSGGLYNEQFF. CDR3 coding DNA: TGTGCCAGTAGTATCCTGAGCGGGGGATTATACAATGAGCAGTTCTTC. Together with reference TRBV19 and TRBJ2-1, the CDR3 gives the full variable domain: DGGITQSPKYLFRKEGQNVTLSCEQNLNHDAMYWYRQDPGQGLRLIYYSQIVNDFQKGDIAEGYSVSREKKESFPLTVTSAQKNPTAFYLCASSILSGGLYNEQFFGPGTRLTVL.

The rearrangement links TRBV25-1 to TRBJ2-3; TRBD1 matches at 7 bases. There are 15 residues in the CDR3. Germline V gene lookup returns CDR1 MGHDK and CDR2 SYGVNS. Trimming removed 1 base from V and 2 bases from J; junction bases left unmatched: 3. CDR3 amino acids: CASSEWDSHTDTQYF. In nucleotides, the CDR3 is TGTGCCAGCAGTGAATGGGACAGCCACACAGATACGCAGTATTTT.

This sequence joins TRBV10-3 and TRBJ1-2; D is unresolved. CDR1 is ENHRY and CDR2 is SYGVKD in the germline V gene. The CDR3 has 12 amino acids. Trimming pared 2 bases from V and 4 bases from J, leaving 5 bases between. The CDR3 nucleotides are TGTGCCATCAGTGAGACAGTCTATGGCTACACCTTC. Protein product: CAISETVYGYTF.

This clone was counted between two and nine times. The genes are TRBV9 and TRBJ2-2; 7 bases are a match to TRBD2. V shed 4 bases and J 4 bases; nucleotides not matched to a gene: 7. CDR1 SGDLS and CDR2 YYNGEE come from the germline V gene. The CDR3 runs 15 residues. The CDR3 DNA reads TGTGCCAGCAGCCTAAGCGGGGATCCCACCGGGGAGCTGTTTTTT. This sequence encodes CASSLSGDPTGELFF.

V and J are TRBV7-9 and TRBJ1-4; weak D call: TRBD1 (5 bases). V shed 4 bases and J shed 15 bases, with 18 bases lying between them. Per the germline V gene, CDR1 is SEHNR and CDR2 is FQNEAQ (reference sequence). The length of the CDR3 is 13 residues. CDR3 sequence (DNA): TGTGCCAGCAGCTCCAAAGGTCCCCAGGGCATGTTTTTT. This gives the protein CASSSKGPQGMFF.

The V and J genes are TRBV3-1 (or the pseudogene TRBV3-2) and TRBJ1-2; D is possibly TRBD1 (6 bases). The CDR3 is made up of 14 amino acids. CDR1 and CDR2 from the germline V gene are LGHDT and YNNKEL (reference sequence). The V and J ends lost 3 bases and 8 bases respectively, with 16 bases between them. CDR3 in DNA: TGTGCCAGCAGCCACCAGGGGCACTTCGGAGGCTACACCTTC. It codes for CASSHQGHFGGYTF.

This chain links TRBV30 with TRBJ1-1; D unclear. CDR3 length equals 18 residues. Germline loops: CDR1 GTSNPN, CDR2 SVGIG (reference sequence). The V end lost 1 base, the J end lost 7 bases, and 28 bases lay between the germline ends. The CDR3 is CAWSESIDTERPRNEAFF. The CDR3 nucleotides read TGTGCCTGGAGTGAGTCAATTGACACCGAAAGGCCCCGCAATGAAGCTTTCTTT. Variable domain in full (rest from reference TRBV30 and TRBJ1-1): SQTIHQWPATLVQPVGSPLSLECTVEGTSNPNLYWYRQAAGRGLQLLFYSVGIGQISSEVPQNLSASRPQDRQFILSSKKLLLSDSGFYLCAWSESIDTERPRNEAFFGQGTRLTVV.

V gene TRBV28 combines with J gene TRBJ1-3; D possibly corresponds to TRBD1 (5 bases). The V gene lost 1 base and the J gene lost 5 bases, with 12 bases spanning the gap. This CDR3 comprises 15 residues. CDR1 MDHEN and CDR2 SYDVKM come from the germline V gene. The CDR3 DNA is TGTGCCAGCAGTTTATCAGGGCTGGGAAGAAACACCATATATTTT. It yields the protein CASSLSGLGRNTIYF.

The V gene is TRBV19, the J gene TRBJ2-3; no reliable D call. Germline V gene lookup returns CDR1 LNHDA and CDR2 SQIVND (reference sequence). The germline V and J ends were trimmed by 3 bases and 0 bases, with 10 bases remaining between them. The CDR3 has 15 residues. The CDR3 spells CASSMSGPSTDTQYF. The CDR3 bases are TGTGCCAGTAGTATGTCAGGCCCTAGCACAGATACGCAGTATTTT.

The chain is built from TRBV5-5 and TRBJ2-7; weak D call: TRBD1 (6 bases). The germline V gene has CDR1 SGHKS and CDR2 YYEKEE (reference sequence). V was pared by 1 base and J by 0 bases, with 8 bases between. The CDR3 extends over 14 amino acids. CDR3 nucleotide sequence: TGTGCCAGCAGCTTGAGGGGGAACTCCTACGAGCAGTACTTC. Its translation is CASSLRGNSYEQYF.

The rearrangement uses TRBV11-2 and TRBJ2-7, with D possibly being TRBD2 (5 bases). Germline CDR1 reads SGHAT; CDR2 reads FQNNGV. The V end lost 0 bases, the J end lost 4 bases, and 7 bases lay between the germline ends. This CDR3 contains 13 residues. CDR3 loop: CASSLDGEYEQYF. CDR3 nucleotides: TGTGCCAGCAGCTTAGACGGGGAGTACGAGCAGTACTTC.